This TCR beta chain was identified during a study of CXCR3-negative and CXCR3-positive naive CD8 T cells. This CDR3 spans 13 amino acids. Looked up from germline, CDR1 is SQVTM and CDR2 is ANQGSEA. The authors made the TRB cDNA libraries by 5' RACE using UMI labels. Reanalyzing the 5' RACE reads, TCRdb keeps one entry per CDR3 protein, without DNA. The ten top clones account for roughly 1.8%, within a sample of around 92,000 distinct CDR3 sequences. The sequenced sample consisted of naive CXCR3- CD8+ T cells from blood. Noted subset: CD45RO-CCR7+CD27+CD95- naive CD8+ T cells lacking CXCR3 (TNR3-). V gene TRBV29-1 combines with J gene TRBJ2-7; without DNA, the TCRdb call of TRBD1 cannot be checked. This TCR derives from a human donor in good health. Some clones in this sample may be carry-over from other donors' samples. The CDR3 protein is CSVEETATYEQYF.